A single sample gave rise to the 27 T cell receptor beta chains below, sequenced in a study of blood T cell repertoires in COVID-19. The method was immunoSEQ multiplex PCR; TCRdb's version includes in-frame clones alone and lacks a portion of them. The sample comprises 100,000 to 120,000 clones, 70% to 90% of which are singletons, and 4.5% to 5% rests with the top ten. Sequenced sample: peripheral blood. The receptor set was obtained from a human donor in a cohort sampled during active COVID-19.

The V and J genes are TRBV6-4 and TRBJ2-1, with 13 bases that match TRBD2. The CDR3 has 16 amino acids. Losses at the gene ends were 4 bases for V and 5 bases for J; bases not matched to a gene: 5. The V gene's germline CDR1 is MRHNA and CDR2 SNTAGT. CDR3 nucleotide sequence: TGTGCCAGCAGTGCCACCGGGACTAGCGGGGACAATGAGCAGTTCTTC. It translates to CASSATGTSGDNEQFF.

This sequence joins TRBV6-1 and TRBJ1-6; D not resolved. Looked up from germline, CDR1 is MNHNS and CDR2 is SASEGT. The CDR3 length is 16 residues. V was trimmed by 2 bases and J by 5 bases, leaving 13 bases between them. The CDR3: CASSEPPVSNNSPLHF. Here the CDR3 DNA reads TGTGCCAGCAGTGAACCTCCGGTGTCAAATAATTCACCCCTCCACTTT.

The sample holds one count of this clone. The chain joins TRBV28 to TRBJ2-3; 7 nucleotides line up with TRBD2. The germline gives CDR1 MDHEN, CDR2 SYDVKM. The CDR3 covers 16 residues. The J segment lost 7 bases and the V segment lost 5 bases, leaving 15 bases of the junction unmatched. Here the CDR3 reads CASSTTSVGGPYTQYF. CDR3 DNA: TGTGCCAGCAGTACCACTAGTGTGGGAGGGCCCTATACGCAGTATTTT. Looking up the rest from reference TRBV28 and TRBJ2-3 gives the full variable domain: DVKVTQSSRYLVKRTGEKVFLECVQDMDHENMFWYRQDPGLGLRLIYFSYDVKMKEKGDIPEGYSVSREKKERFSLILESASTNQTSMYLCASSTTSVGGPYTQYFGPGTRLTVL.

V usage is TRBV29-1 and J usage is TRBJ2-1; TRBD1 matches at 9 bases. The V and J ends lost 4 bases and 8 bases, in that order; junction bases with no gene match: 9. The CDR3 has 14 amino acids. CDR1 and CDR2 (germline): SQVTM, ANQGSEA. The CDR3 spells CSVVAGQGRDEQFF. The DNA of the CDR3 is TGCAGCGTTGTTGCGGGACAGGGTCGGGATGAGCAGTTCTTC.

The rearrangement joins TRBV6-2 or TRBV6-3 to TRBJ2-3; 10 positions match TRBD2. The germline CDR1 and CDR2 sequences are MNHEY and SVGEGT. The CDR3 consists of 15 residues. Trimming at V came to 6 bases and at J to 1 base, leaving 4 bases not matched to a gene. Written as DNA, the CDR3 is TGTGCCAGCAGCAGGCTAGCGGGGGGCACAGATACGCAGTATTTT. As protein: CASSRLAGGTDTQYF.

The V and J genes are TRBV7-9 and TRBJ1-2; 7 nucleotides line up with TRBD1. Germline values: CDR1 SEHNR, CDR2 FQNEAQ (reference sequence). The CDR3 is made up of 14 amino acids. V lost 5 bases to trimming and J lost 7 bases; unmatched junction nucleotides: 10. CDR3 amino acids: CASSPRQGLGGYTF. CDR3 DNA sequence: TGTGCCAGCAGCCCACGACAGGGCCTGGGTGGCTACACCTTC.

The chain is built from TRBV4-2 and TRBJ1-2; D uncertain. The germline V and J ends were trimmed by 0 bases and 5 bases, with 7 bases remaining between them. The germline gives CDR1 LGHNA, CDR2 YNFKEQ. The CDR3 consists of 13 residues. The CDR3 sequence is CASSQEGQYGYTF. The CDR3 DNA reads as TGTGCCAGCAGCCAAGAGGGCCAGTATGGCTACACCTTC.

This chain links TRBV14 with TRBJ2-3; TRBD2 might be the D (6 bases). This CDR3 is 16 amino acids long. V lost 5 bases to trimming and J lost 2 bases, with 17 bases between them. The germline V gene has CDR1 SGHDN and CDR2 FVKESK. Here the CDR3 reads CASSMTLAWDTDTQYF. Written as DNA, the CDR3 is TGTGCCAGCAGCATGACTCTAGCGTGGGACACAGATACGCAGTATTTT.

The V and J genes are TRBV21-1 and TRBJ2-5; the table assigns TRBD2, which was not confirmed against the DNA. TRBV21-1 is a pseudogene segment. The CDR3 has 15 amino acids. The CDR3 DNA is TGTGCCAGCACCAAAATCGGGGACTCTCAAGAGACCCAGTACTTC. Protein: CASTKIGDSQETQYF.

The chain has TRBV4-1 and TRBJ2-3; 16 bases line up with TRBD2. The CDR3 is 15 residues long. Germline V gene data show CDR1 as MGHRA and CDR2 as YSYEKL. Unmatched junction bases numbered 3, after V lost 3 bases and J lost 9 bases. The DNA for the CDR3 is TGCGCCAGCAGCCAGTGGGGACTAGCGGGGGGGACGCAGTATTTT. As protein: CASSQWGLAGGTQYF.

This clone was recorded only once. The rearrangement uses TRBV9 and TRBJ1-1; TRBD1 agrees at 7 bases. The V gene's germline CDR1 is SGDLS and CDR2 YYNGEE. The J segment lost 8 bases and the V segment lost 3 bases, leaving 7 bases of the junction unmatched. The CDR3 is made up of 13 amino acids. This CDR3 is CASSATQGSEAFF. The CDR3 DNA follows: TGTGCCAGCAGCGCGACACAGGGGTCGGAAGCTTTCTTT.

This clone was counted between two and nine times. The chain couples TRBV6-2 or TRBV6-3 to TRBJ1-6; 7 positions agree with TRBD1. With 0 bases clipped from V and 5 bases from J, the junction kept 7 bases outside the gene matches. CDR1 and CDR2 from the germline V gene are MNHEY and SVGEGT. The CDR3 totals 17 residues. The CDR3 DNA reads TGTGCCAGCAGTTACTCGAGGGGGCGAATTCATAATTCACCCCTCCACTTT. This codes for CASSYSRGRIHNSPLHF.

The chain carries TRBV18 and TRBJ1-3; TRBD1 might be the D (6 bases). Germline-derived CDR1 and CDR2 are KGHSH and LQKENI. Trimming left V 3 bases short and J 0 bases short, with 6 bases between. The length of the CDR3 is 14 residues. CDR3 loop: CASSPDSSGNTIYF. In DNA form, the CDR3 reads TGTGCCAGCTCACCGGACAGCTCTGGAAACACCATATATTTT.

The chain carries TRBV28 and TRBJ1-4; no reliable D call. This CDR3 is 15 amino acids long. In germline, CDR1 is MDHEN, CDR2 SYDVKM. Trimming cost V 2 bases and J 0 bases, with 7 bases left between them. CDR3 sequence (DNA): TGTGCCAGCAGTTTACACCAGTCAACTAATGAAAAACTGTTTTTT. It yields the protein CASSLHQSTNEKLFF.

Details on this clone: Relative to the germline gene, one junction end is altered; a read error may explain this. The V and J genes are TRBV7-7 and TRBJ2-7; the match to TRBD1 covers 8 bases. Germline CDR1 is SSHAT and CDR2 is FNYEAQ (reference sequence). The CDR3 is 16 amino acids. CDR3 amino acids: CASSPGTGKSSYEQYF. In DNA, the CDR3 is TGTGCTAGCAGCCCCGGGACAGGAAAAAGCTCCTACGAGCAGTACTTC.

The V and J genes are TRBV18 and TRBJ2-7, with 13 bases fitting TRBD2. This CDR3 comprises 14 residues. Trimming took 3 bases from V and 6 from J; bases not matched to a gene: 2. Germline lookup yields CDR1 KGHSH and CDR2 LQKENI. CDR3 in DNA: TGTGCCAGCTCACCGGGACTAGCGGGATCCGAGCAGTACTTC. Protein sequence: CASSPGLAGSEQYF.

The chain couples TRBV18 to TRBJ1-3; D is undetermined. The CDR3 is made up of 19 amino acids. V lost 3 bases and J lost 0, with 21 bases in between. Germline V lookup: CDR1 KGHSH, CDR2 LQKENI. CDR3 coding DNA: TGTGCCAGCTCACCTTTTTTACTGAAGGGAGATAGCTCTGGAAACACCATATATTTT. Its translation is CASSPFLLKGDSSGNTIYF. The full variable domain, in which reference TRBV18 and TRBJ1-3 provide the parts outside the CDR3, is NAGVMQNPRHLVRRRGQEARLRCSPMKGHSHVYWYRQLPEEGLKFMVYLQKENIIDESGMPKERFSAEFPKEGPSILRIQQVVRGDSAAYFCASSPFLLKGDSSGNTIYFGEGSWLTVV.

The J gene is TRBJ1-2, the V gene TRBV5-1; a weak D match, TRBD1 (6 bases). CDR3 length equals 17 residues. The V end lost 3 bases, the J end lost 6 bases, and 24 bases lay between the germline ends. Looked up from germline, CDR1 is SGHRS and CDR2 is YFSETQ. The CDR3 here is CASSSTGTMEGSHGYTF. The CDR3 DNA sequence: TGCGCCAGCAGCTCAACAGGGACAATGGAAGGGTCTCATGGCTACACCTTC.

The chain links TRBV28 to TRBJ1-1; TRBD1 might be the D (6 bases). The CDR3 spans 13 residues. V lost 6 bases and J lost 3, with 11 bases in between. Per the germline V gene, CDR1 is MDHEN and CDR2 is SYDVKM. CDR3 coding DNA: TGTGCCAGCAGAGCACAGGGTCACACTGAAGCTTTCTTT. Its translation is CASRAQGHTEAFF. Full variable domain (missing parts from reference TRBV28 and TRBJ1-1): DVKVTQSSRYLVKRTGEKVFLECVQDMDHENMFWYRQDPGLGLRLIYFSYDVKMKEKGDIPEGYSVSREKKERFSLILESASTNQTSMYLCASRAQGHTEAFFGQGTRLTVV.

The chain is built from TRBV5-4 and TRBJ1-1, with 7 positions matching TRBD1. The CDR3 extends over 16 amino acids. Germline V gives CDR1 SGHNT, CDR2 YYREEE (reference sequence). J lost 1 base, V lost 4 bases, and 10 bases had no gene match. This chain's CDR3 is CASSVGGGRGNTEAFF. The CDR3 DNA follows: TGTGCCAGCAGCGTAGGAGGGGGCCGGGGGAACACTGAAGCTTTCTTT. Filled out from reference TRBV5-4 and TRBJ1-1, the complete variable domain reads ETGVTQSPTHLIKTRGQQVTLRCSSQSGHNTVSWYQQALGQGPQFIFQYYREEENGRGNFPPRFSGLQFPNYSSELNVNALELDDSALYLCASSVGGGRGNTEAFFGQGTRLTVV.

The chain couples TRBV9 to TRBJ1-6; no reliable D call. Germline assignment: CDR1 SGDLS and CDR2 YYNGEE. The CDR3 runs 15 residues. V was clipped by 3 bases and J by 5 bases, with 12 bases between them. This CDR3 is CASSGGGPNNSPLHF. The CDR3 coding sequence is TGTGCCAGCAGCGGAGGAGGGCCGAATAATTCACCCCTCCACTTT.

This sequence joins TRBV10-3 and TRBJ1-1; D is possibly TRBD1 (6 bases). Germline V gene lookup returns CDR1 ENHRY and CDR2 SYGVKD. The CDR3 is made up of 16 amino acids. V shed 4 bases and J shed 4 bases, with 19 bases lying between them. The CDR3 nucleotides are TGTGCCATCAGTGCCAACGCCGGCAGGGGTGCCACTGAAGCTTTCTTT. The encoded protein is CAISANAGRGATEAFF.

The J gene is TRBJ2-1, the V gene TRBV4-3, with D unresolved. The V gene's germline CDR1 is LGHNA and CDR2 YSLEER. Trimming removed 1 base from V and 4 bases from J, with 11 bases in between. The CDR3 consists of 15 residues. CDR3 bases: TGCGCCAGCAGCCAAGCGCGGTTCGGGTACAATGAGCAGTTCTTC. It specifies CASSQARFGYNEQFF.

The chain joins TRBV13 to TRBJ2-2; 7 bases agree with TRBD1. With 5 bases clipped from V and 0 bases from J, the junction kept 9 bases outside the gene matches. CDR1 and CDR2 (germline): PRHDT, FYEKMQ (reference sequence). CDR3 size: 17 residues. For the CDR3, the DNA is TGTGCCAGCAGCCTCGAACCGGGACAGCCGAACACCGGGGAGCTGTTTTTT. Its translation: CASSLEPGQPNTGELFF.

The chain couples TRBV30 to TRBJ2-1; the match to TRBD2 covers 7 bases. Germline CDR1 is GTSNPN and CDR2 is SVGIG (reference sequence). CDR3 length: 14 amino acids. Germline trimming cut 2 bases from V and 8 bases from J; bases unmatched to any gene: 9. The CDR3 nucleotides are TGTGCCTGGAGTCGGACTGGGGCGGGGGATGAGCAGTTCTTC. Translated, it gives CAWSRTGAGDEQFF.

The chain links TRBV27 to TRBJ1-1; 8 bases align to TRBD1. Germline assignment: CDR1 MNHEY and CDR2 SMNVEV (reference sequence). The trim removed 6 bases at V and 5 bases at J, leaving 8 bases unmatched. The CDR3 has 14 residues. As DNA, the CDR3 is TGTGCCAGCAGCGACAGGGGCGGTGGGACTGAAGCTTTCTTT. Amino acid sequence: CASSDRGGGTEAFF.

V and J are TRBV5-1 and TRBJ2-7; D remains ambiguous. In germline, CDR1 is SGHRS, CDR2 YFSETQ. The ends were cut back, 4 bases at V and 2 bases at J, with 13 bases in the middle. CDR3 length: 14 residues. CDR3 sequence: CASSLALGPYEQYF. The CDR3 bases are TGCGCCAGCAGCCTCGCGCTGGGCCCCTACGAGCAGTACTTC. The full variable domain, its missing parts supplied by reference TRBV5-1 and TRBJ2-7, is KAGVTQTPRYLIKTRGQQVTLSCSPISGHRSVSWYQQTPGQGLQFLFEYFSETQRNKGNFPGRFSGRQFSNSRSEMNVSTLELGDSALYLCASSLALGPYEQYFGPGTRLTVT.